The 25 T cell receptor beta chains listed next were all sequenced from one sample in a study of siplizumab effects on memory and regulatory T cells. These receptors have no identified antigens. Profiled with immunoSEQ multiplex PCR; TCRdb holds only in-frame clones, not every one. The sample contains almost 15,000 clones, roughly 40% of which appear only once. Coculturing was carried out on the mixed lymphocyte reaction cells. It lasted more than 5 days and was done at 37°C. The specimen sequenced was CFSE-low (dividing) CD4+ T cells sorted from an allogeneic mixed lymphocyte reaction. Receptor source: a human donor in good health; the cells came from an allogeneic mixed lymphocyte reaction. Some clones in this sample may be carry-over from other donors' samples.

This clone showed up just once. The chain links TRBV6-1 to TRBJ1-5; TRBD1 matches 9 bases. The V segment lost 5 bases and the J segment 6 bases; nucleotides outside the gene matches: 8. Germline CDR1 MNHNS, CDR2 SASEGT. This CDR3 region has 15 residues. In nucleotides, the CDR3 is TGTGCCAGCAGTTGGGGACAGGGTATAGGTCAGCCCCAGCATTTT. This translates into CASSWGQGIGQPQHF.

The chain joins TRBV18 to TRBJ2-1; 10 nucleotides line up with TRBD2. The V and J ends lost 6 bases and 9 bases, in that order; junction bases with no gene match: 11. The germline CDR1 and CDR2 sequences are KGHSH and LQKENI. The CDR3 is 15 amino acids. The CDR3 sequence is CASSLLAGEEGEQFF. For the CDR3, the DNA is TGTGCCAGCTCCCTCCTAGCGGGAGAAGAAGGTGAGCAGTTCTTC.

This sequence joins TRBV5-1 and TRBJ2-1; no clear D. In germline, CDR1 is SGHRS, CDR2 YFSETQ. Trimming cost V 0 bases and J 2 bases, with 15 bases left between them. This CDR3 has 17 residues. Written as DNA, the CDR3 is TGCGCCAGCAGCTTGGGTTCCTGGACCACGACCTACAATGAGCAGTTCTTC. Protein product: CASSLGSWTTTYNEQFF.

As for this clone: A junction end diverges from the germline sequence, so it may reflect a read error. The CDR3 region has the DNA TGTGCCACCAACAGAGATTGGGCGGGTTCCTACAATGAGCAGTTCTTC. Amino acids: CATNRDWAGSYNEQFF. The V and J genes are TRBV15 and TRBJ2-1; perhaps TRBD2 as D (5 bases). Looked up from germline, CDR1 is LNHNV and CDR2 is YYDKDF (reference sequence). The CDR3 is 16 residues long.

V and J are TRBV7-9 and TRBJ1-2, with 7 bases identical to TRBD1. V shed 5 bases, J shed 8 bases, and the junction held 14 bases outside the gene matches. The CDR3 sequence is 15 residues long. In germline, CDR1 is SEHNR, CDR2 FQNEAQ (reference sequence). The CDR3 reads CASSPGTEVAWGYTF. DNA of the CDR3: TGTGCCAGCAGCCCAGGGACAGAAGTAGCATGGGGCTACACCTTC.

In this sample, this clone turned up a few times. V is TRBV2 and J is TRBJ2-3; D is unclear. Germline V gene sequence: CDR1 SNHLY, CDR2 FYNNEI. The CDR3 has 14 residues. With 8 bases removed from V and 1 base from J, the gap between germline ends came to 13 bases. CDR3 in amino acids: CASLRLIGTDTQYF. CDR3 in DNA: TGTGCCAGCCTCCGCCTAATTGGCACAGATACGCAGTATTTT.

As DNA, the CDR3 is TGTGCCAGCACCACCGGGCCCTTATCCTACGAGCAGTACTTC. Translation: CASTTGPLSYEQYF. The J gene is TRBJ2-7, the V gene TRBV5-4; D gene uncertain. The CDR3 has 14 residues. Trimming cost V 6 bases and J 1 base, with 14 bases left between them. Germline CDR1 and CDR2: SGHNT and YYREEE (reference sequence).

This clone has more than one count but fewer than ten. V usage is TRBV9 and J usage is TRBJ2-2; 7 bases agree with TRBD1. V dropped 3 bases and J dropped 7; count of bases not matched to a gene: 3. This CDR3 comprises 13 residues. Germline-derived CDR1 and CDR2 are SGDLS and YYNGEE. CDR3 nucleotide sequence: TGTGCCAGCAGCGAGGGGGCAGGCGGGGAGCTGTTTTTT. It is translated as CASSEGAGGELFF.

This clone was observed a few times. The chain combines TRBV28 with TRBJ1-3; D remains ambiguous. Germline loops: CDR1 MDHEN, CDR2 SYDVKM. V was trimmed by 0 bases and J by 0 bases, leaving 6 bases between them. The CDR3 runs 15 residues. The CDR3 reads CASSLWVSSGNTIYF. The DNA of the CDR3 is TGTGCCAGCAGTTTATGGGTGAGCTCTGGAAACACCATATATTTT. The full variable domain, its missing parts supplied by reference TRBV28 and TRBJ1-3, is DVKVTQSSRYLVKRTGEKVFLECVQDMDHENMFWYRQDPGLGLRLIYFSYDVKMKEKGDIPEGYSVSREKKERFSLILESASTNQTSMYLCASSLWVSSGNTIYFGEGSWLTVV.

The chain employs TRBV7-3 and TRBJ1-5; the D gene is possibly TRBD1 (5 bases). The germline V and J ends were trimmed by 5 bases and 3 bases, with 17 bases remaining between them. This CDR3 spans 16 amino acids. Germline CDR1 and CDR2: SGHTA and FQGTGA. CDR3 amino acids: CASSPRAGRDNQPQHF. For the CDR3, the DNA is TGTGCCAGCAGCCCACGGGCAGGGAGGGACAATCAGCCCCAGCATTTT.

This chain joins TRBV19 and TRBJ1-2; the D is unclear. This CDR3 contains 15 residues. The germline V and J ends were trimmed by 2 bases and 4 bases, with 14 bases remaining between them. Germline CDR1 and CDR2: LNHDA and SQIVND (reference sequence). CDR3 bases: TGTGCCAGTAGTATATCCAACGGTGAAGTCTATGGCTACACCTTC. Residues: CASSISNGEVYGYTF.

J is TRBJ2-7 and V is TRBV25-1; no clear D. The CDR3 runs 14 residues. Trimming cost V 3 bases and J 2 bases, with 11 bases left between them. Germline CDR1 MGHDK, CDR2 SYGVNS. The CDR3 bases are TGTGCCAGCAGTGAGCTGCACTCGACCTACGAGCAGTACTTC. Protein product: CASSELHSTYEQYF.

This chain links TRBV5-6 with TRBJ1-2, with D unclear. Trimming shortened V by 2 bases and J by 8 bases, and 10 bases separated the two germline ends. CDR1 is SGHDT, CDR2 YYEEEE, per germline. CDR3 size: 12 residues. The CDR3 sequence is CASSFDKRGYTF. The DNA of the CDR3 is TGTGCCAGCAGCTTCGATAAGAGGGGCTACACCTTC.

This clone was seen only a few times. This chain connects TRBV19 to TRBJ1-2; weak D call: TRBD1 (5 bases). Trimming shortened V by 4 bases and J by 8 bases, and 14 bases separated the two germline ends. This CDR3 spans 13 amino acids. Germline CDR1 LNHDA, CDR2 SQIVND (reference sequence). CDR3 nucleotides: TGTGCCAGTAGTACCGGAGCCCGACAGGGCTACACCTTC. Translating gives CASSTGARQGYTF.

The CDR3 coding sequence is TGTGCCAGCAGTCAAGGGGGGACACCCCACCAGTACTTC. The encoded protein is CASSQGGTPHQYF. The V call is TRBV2, the J call TRBJ2-5; tentatively, D is TRBD1 or TRBD2 (6 bases each). Trimming took 5 bases from V and 10 from J, leaving 17 bases between them. Germline assignment: CDR1 SNHLY and CDR2 FYNNEI. The CDR3 runs to 13 residues.

This chain links TRBV5-1 with TRBJ1-1, with D hard to call. The CDR3 has 16 amino acids. CDR1 and CDR2 from the germline V gene are SGHRS and YFSETQ. Deletions cut 0 bases from V and 4 bases from J, with 16 bases between. CDR3: CASSLGKTEWGTEAFF. DNA of the CDR3: TGCGCCAGCAGCTTGGGGAAAACCGAGTGGGGCACTGAAGCTTTCTTT.

This chain uses TRBV19 with TRBJ2-5, with 7 bases aligning to TRBD1. Trimming at V came to 1 base and at J to 2 bases, leaving 1 base not matched to a gene. Germline CDR1 LNHDA, CDR2 SQIVND (reference sequence). The CDR3 has 14 amino acids. Here the CDR3 reads CASSIGTGQETQYF. In DNA, the CDR3 is TGTGCCAGTAGTATAGGGACAGGTCAAGAGACCCAGTACTTC.

The chain uses TRBV7-9 and TRBJ2-5, with D unresolved. CDR1 and CDR2 from the germline V gene are SEHNR and FQNEAQ (reference sequence). Trimming took off 5 bases at V and 1 base at J, with 5 bases between the two ends. CDR3 length: 12 residues. This CDR3 reads CASSPSQETQYF. For the CDR3, the DNA is TGTGCCAGCAGCCCCTCCCAAGAGACCCAGTACTTC. The whole variable domain, filled in from reference TRBV7-9 and TRBJ2-5, reads DTGVSQNPRHKITKRGQNVTFRCDPISEHNRLYWYRQTLGQGPEFLTYFQNEAQLEKSRLLSDRFSAERPKGSFSTLEIQRTEQGDSAMYLCASSPSQETQYFGPGTRLLVL.

V gene TRBV7-2 combines with J gene TRBJ2-1; D call uncertain. Germline CDR1 SGHTA, CDR2 FQGNSA. V lost 5 bases to trimming and J lost 6 bases, with 11 bases between them. The CDR3 length is 13 residues. CDR3 amino acids: CASSLPAVNEQFF. The CDR3 DNA is TGTGCCAGCAGCCTTCCGGCAGTCAATGAGCAGTTCTTC.

This clone has just a few counts. The chain joins TRBV5-1 to TRBJ2-5; 12 nucleotides align to TRBD2. The V gene's germline CDR1 is SGHRS and CDR2 YFSETQ. V lost 4 bases and J lost 4; bases outside the gene matches: 5. The CDR3 sequence is 15 residues long. The CDR3 loop reads CASSPSGRAPETQYF. DNA of the CDR3: TGCGCCAGCAGCCCTAGCGGGAGGGCCCCAGAGACCCAGTACTTC.

In its sample, this clone is medium-sized. Additional DNA sequences in this sample encode the identical CDR3. The chain recombines TRBV18 with TRBJ1-3, with 11 nucleotides matching TRBD1. Trimming at V came to 2 bases and at J to 1 base, leaving 4 bases not matched to a gene. This CDR3 has 17 amino acids. Germline V gene sequence: CDR1 KGHSH, CDR2 LQKENI. CDR3 region: CASSPIGQGASGNTIYF. In DNA, the CDR3 is TGTGCCAGCTCACCAATCGGACAGGGGGCTTCTGGAAACACCATATATTTT.

This sequence joins TRBV5-1 and TRBJ2-1; 10 bases map to TRBD2. This CDR3 is 15 amino acids long. Trimming at V came to 2 bases and at J to 6 bases, leaving 5 bases not matched to a gene. Germline V gene sequence: CDR1 SGHRS, CDR2 YFSETQ. The CDR3 region has the DNA TGCGCCAGCAGCTTAGTGACTAGCGGGTTCAATGAGCAGTTCTTC. Protein product: CASSLVTSGFNEQFF.

This clone was counted only a few times. V is TRBV7-8 and J is TRBJ2-1; D not resolved. Deletions cut 3 bases from V and 8 bases from J, with 5 bases between. Germline lookup yields CDR1 SGHVS and CDR2 FQNEAQ. This CDR3 spans 11 amino acids. CDR3 in amino acids: CASSFVDEQFF. The CDR3 bases are TGTGCCAGCAGCTTCGTGGATGAGCAGTTCTTC.

The V and J genes are TRBV19 and TRBJ1-5; no clear D gene. V lost 1 base, J lost 1 base, and 11 bases lay in between. CDR1 is LNHDA and CDR2 is SQIVND in the germline V gene (reference sequence). The CDR3 consists of 16 residues. CDR3 DNA: TGTGCCAGTAGTATAGTCGTAGGGTTCAGCAATCAGCCCCAGCATTTT. This gives the protein CASSIVVGFSNQPQHF.

The chain couples TRBV7-2 to TRBJ1-2; no clear D. Germline-derived CDR1 and CDR2 are SGHTA and FQGNSA. The CDR3 totals 16 residues. The V gene lost 6 bases and the J gene lost 8 bases, with 25 bases spanning the gap. CDR3: CASSPTTGAPLGGYTF. In DNA form, the CDR3 reads TGTGCCAGCAGTCCTACGACGGGTGCCCCCCTTGGAGGCTACACCTTC.